These T cell receptor beta chains were read from a single sample in a study of blood T cell repertoires in COVID-19. The table came from immunoSEQ multiplex PCR; TCRdb's copy has only in-frame clones and leaves some out. Of tens of thousands of clones detected, around 90% appear once; the ten largest clones hold roughly 2.5%. The specimen sequenced was peripheral blood. The receptors were sampled from a man between 50 and 59 years old with COVID-19, enrolled during active disease. The CDR3 runs from the conserved cysteine through the conserved F or W. A D gene is named only where the DNA matches it firmly. Clone sizes are given selectively: once, few, many, or a class where the clone is expanded.

J: TRBJ2-3
D: TRBD2
size: NA
V: TRBV11-3
CDR3: CASSLLAATDTQYF
DNA: TGTGCCAGCAGCTTACTAGCGGCCACAGATACGCAGTATTTT

J: TRBJ1-2
D: TRBD1
size: NA
V: TRBV30
CDR3: CACPPGTGFGYTF
DNA: TGTGCCTGTCCCCCCGGGACAGGGTTCGGCTACACCTTC

J: TRBJ2-1
D: TRBD1
size: NA
V: TRBV7-9
CDR3: CASSQTGSFTYNEQFF
DNA: TGTGCCAGCAGCCAGACAGGGTCTTTTACCTACAATGAGCAGTTCTTC

J: TRBJ1-1
D: NA
size: NA
V: TRBV19
CDR3: CASSLLTEAFF
DNA: TGTGCCAGTAGTCTTCTCACTGAAGCTTTCTTT

J: TRBJ2-1
D: TRBD2
size: NA
V: TRBV5-1
CDR3: CASSLDRFTSGVNEQFF
DNA: TGCGCCAGCAGCCTCGATCGTTTCACTAGCGGGGTTAATGAGCAGTTCTTC

J: TRBJ2-1
D: TRBD1
size: NA
V: TRBV10-1
CDR3: CASSGWTGVTYNEQFF
DNA: TGCGCCAGCAGTGGATGGACAGGGGTGACCTACAATGAGCAGTTCTTC

J: TRBJ2-1
D: TRBD1
size: NA
V: TRBV15
CDR3: CATRYDRGRDEQFF
DNA: TGTGCCACCAGGTACGACAGGGGAAGGGATGAGCAGTTCTTC

J: TRBJ2-3
D: TRBD1
size: NA
V: TRBV27
CDR3: CASGAGRGRTDTQYF
DNA: TGTGCCAGCGGGGCTGGCAGGGGGCGCACAGATACGCAGTATTTT

J: TRBJ1-5
D: NA
size: NA
V: TRBV28
CDR3: CASSFGGAQPQHF
DNA: TGTGCCAGCAGTTTCGGGGGAGCTCAGCCCCAGCATTTT

J: TRBJ2-7
D: TRBD1
size: NA
V: TRBV28
CDR3: CASSPIRTGRYEQYF
DNA: TGTGCCAGCAGTCCAATTCGGACAGGAAGATACGAGCAGTACTTC

J: TRBJ2-7
D: TRBD2
size: few
V: TRBV18
CDR3: CASSPHSGPHYEQYF
DNA: TGTGCCAGCTCACCTCATAGCGGGCCCCACTACGAGCAGTACTTC

J: TRBJ2-7
D: NA
size: NA
V: TRBV7-8
CDR3: CASSTSGPPYEQYF
DNA: TGTGCCAGCAGCACCTCCGGTCCCCCCTACGAGCAGTACTTC

J: TRBJ2-3
D: NA
size: NA
V: TRBV28
CDR3: CASMSFTDTQYF
DNA: TGTGCCAGCATGAGTTTTACAGATACGCAGTATTTT

J: TRBJ2-2
D: NA
size: NA
V: TRBV7-2
CDR3: CASSLLAANTGELFF
DNA: TGTGCCAGCAGCCTTCTAGCAGCAAACACCGGGGAGCTGTTTTTT

J: TRBJ2-7
D: TRBD1
size: NA
V: TRBV7-6
CDR3: CASSRSSPGTGLTYEQYF
DNA: TGTGCCAGCAGCCGCTCTTCGCCCGGGACAGGGCTAACTTACGAGCAGTACTTC

J: TRBJ2-5
D: TRBD1
size: NA
V: TRBV7-7
CDR3: CASSPDRVGETQYF
DNA: TGTGCTAGCAGCCCCGACAGGGTGGGGGAGACCCAGTACTTC

J: TRBJ1-2
D: NA
size: NA
V: TRBV12-3/TRBV12-4
CDR3: CASSLGRFYGYTF
DNA: TGTGCCAGCAGTTTAGGCAGGTTCTATGGCTACACCTTC

J: TRBJ2-7
D: NA
size: NA
V: TRBV2
CDR3: CASKGGGGGSYEQYF
DNA: TGTGCCAGCAAGGGGGGCGGCGGGGGCTCCTACGAGCAGTACTTC

J: TRBJ1-6
D: NA
size: NA
V: TRBV7-9
CDR3: CASSLGGLNSPLHF
DNA: TGTGCCAGCAGCCTGGGGGGGCTTAATTCACCCCTCCACTTT

J: TRBJ1-5
D: NA
size: NA
V: TRBV27
CDR3: CASSREGLSNQPQHF
DNA: TGTGCCAGCAGTCGGGAGGGACTTAGCAATCAGCCCCAGCATTTT

J: TRBJ1-2
D: NA
size: NA
V: TRBV19
CDR3: CASSKSPRGYGYTF
DNA: TGTGCCAGTAGTAAGTCCCCCCGGGGGTATGGCTACACCTTC

J: TRBJ1-4
D: TRBD1
size: NA
V: TRBV30
CDR3: CAWSTGGFGEKLFF
DNA: TGTGCCTGGAGTACAGGGGGGTTTGGTGAAAAACTGTTTTTT